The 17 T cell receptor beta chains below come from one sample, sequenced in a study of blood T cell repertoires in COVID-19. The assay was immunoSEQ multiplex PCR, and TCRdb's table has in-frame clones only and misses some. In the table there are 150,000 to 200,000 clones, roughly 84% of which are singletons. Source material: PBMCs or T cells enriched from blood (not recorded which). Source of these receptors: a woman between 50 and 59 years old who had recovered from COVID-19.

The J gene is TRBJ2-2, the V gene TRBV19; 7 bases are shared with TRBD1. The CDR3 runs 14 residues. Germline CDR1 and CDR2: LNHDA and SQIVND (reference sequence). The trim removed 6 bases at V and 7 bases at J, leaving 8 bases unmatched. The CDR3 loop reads CASSTDRLNGELFF. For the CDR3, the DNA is TGTGCCAGTAGCACGGACAGGTTAAACGGGGAGCTGTTTTTT.

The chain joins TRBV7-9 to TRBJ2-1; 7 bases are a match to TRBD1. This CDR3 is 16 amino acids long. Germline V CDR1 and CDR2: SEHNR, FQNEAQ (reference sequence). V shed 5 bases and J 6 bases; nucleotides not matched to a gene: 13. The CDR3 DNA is TGTGCCAGCAGCGGGTGGACAGGTTCGCGAATCAATGAGCAGTTCTTC. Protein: CASSGWTGSRINEQFF.

CDR3 DNA: TGTGCCAGTAGTATTGGGACTAGCGAGTACGAGCAGTACTTC. Its protein product is CASSIGTSEYEQYF. V is TRBV19 and J is TRBJ2-7, with 10 nucleotides matching TRBD2. This CDR3 is 14 amino acids long. CDR1 is LNHDA and CDR2 is SQIVND in the germline V gene (reference sequence). V was pared by 3 bases and J by 4 bases, with 3 bases of the junction left unmatched.

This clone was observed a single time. The CDR3, as DNA: TGTGCCAGCAGTTTAGAGGGAAGAAGGTCACCCCTCCACTTT. Translated, it gives CASSLEGRRSPLHF. The chain links TRBV27 to TRBJ1-6; D not resolved. This CDR3 comprises 14 residues. CDR1 and CDR2 from the germline V gene are MNHEY and SMNVEV (reference sequence). V gave up 2 bases and J gave up 10 bases, with 12 bases separating them.

The CDR3 spells CASSYLSSGIDTQYF. Written as DNA, the CDR3 is TGTGCCAGCAGTTATTTGTCTAGCGGGATTGATACGCAGTATTTT. This rearrangement joins TRBV6-2 or TRBV6-3 to TRBJ2-3; 9 bases line up with TRBD2. After removal of 3 bases from V and 6 bases from J, the junction contained 7 bases not matched to a gene. The CDR3 totals 15 residues. Looked up from germline, CDR1 is MNHEY and CDR2 is SVGEGT.

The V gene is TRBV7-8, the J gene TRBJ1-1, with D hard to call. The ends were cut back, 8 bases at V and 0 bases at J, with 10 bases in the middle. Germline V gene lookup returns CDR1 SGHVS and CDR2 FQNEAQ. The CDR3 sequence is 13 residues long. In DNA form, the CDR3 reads TGTGCCAGCTCAGGAGGGCTGAACACTGAAGCTTTCTTT. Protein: CASSGGLNTEAFF.

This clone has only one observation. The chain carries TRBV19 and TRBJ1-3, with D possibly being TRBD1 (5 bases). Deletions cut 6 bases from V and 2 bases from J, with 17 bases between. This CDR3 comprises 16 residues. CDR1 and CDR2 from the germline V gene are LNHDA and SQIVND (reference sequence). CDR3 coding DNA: TGTGCCAGTAGCTTATATGGGGCTGTTCCTGGAAACACCATATATTTT. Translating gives CASSLYGAVPGNTIYF.

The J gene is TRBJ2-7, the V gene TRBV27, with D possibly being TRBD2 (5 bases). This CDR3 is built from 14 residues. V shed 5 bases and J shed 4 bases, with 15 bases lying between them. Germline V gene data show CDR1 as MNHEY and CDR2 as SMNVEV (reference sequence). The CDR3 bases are TGTGCCAGCAGTCTAGGTCTAGCCGCATACGAGCAGTACTTC. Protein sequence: CASSLGLAAYEQYF.

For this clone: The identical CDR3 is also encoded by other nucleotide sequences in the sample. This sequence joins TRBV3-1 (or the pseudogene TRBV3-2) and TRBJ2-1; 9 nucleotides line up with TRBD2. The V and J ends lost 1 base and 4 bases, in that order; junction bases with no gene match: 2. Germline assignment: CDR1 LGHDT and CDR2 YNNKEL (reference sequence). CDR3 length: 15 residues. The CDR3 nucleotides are TGTGCCAGCAGCCAAGCTAGCGGGGCATACAATGAGCAGTTCTTC. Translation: CASSQASGAYNEQFF.

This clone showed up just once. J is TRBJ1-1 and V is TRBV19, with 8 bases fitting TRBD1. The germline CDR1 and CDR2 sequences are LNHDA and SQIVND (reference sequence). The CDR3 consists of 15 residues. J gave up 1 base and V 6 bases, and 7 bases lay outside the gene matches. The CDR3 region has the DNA TGTGCCAGTAGATATCCAGGGGGCCAGAACACTGAAGCTTTCTTT. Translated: CASRYPGGQNTEAFF.

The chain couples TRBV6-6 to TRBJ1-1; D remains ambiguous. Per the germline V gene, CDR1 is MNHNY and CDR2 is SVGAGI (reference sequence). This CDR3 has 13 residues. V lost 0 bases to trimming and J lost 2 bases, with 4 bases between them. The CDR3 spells CASSYSHNTEAFF. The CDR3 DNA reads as TGTGCCAGCAGTTACTCACATAACACTGAAGCTTTCTTT.

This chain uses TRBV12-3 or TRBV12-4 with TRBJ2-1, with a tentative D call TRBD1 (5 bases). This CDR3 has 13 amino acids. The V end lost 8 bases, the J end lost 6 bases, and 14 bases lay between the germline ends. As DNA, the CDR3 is TGTGCCAGCCAAAAAACAGGTTCCAATGAGCAGTTCTTC. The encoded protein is CASQKTGSNEQFF.

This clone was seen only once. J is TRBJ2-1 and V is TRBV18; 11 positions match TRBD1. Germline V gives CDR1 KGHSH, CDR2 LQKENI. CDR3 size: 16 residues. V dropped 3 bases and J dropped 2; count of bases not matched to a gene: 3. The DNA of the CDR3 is TGTGCCAGCTCACCCCGGACAGGGGGCGCCTACAATGAGCAGTTCTTC. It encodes CASSPRTGGAYNEQFF.

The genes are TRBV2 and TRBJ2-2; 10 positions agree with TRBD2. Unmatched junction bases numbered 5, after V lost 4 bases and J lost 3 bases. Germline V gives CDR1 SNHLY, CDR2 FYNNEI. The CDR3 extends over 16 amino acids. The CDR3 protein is CASSGGTSEYTGELFF. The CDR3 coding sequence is TGTGCCAGCAGTGGGGGGACTAGCGAGTACACCGGGGAGCTGTTTTTT.

The CDR3: CASSFEGLAEQFF. Here the CDR3 DNA reads TGTGCCAGCAGTTTTGAGGGACTAGCGGAGCAGTTCTTC. This chain connects TRBV12-3 or TRBV12-4 to TRBJ2-1; 10 bases line up with TRBD2. After removal of 3 bases from V and 10 bases from J, the junction contained 3 bases not matched to a gene. The CDR3 runs 13 residues.

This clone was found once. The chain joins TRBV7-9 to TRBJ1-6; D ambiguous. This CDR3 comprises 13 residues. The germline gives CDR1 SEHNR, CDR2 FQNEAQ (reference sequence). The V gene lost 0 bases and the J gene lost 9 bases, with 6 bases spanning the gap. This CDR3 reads CASSLAESSPLHF. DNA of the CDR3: TGTGCCAGCAGCTTAGCCGAGAGTTCACCCCTCCACTTT. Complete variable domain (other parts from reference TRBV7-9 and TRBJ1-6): DTGVSQNPRHKITKRGQNVTFRCDPISEHNRLYWYRQTLGQGPEFLTYFQNEAQLEKSRLLSDRFSAERPKGSFSTLEIQRTEQGDSAMYLCASSLAESSPLHFGNGTRLTVT.

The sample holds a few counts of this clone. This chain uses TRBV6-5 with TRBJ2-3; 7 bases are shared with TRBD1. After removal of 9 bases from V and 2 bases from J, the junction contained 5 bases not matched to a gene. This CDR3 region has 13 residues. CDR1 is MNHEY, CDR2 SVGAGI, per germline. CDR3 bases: TGTGCCAGTCGGGACAGTGTCACAGATACGCAGTATTTT. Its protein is CASRDSVTDTQYF.